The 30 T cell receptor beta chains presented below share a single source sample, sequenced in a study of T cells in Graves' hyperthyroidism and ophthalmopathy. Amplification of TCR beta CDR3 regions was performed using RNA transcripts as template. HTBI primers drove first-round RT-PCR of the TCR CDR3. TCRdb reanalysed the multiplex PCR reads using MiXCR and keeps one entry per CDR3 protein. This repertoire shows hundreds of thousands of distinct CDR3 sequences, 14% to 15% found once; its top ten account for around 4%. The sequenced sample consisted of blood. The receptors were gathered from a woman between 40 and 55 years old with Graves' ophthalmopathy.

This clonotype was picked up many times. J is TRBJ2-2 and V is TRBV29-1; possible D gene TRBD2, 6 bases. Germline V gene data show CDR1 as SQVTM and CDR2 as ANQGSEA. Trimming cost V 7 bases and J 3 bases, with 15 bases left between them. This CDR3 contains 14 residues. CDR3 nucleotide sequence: TGCAGCGCACACTTCGGGACTTACACCGGGGAGCTGTTTTTT. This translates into CSAHFGTYTGELFF.

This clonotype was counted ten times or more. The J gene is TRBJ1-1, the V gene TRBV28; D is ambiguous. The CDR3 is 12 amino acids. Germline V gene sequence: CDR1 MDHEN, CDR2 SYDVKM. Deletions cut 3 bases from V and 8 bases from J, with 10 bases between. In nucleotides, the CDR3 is TGTGCCAGCAGTTTTGCGGGGTTCGAAGCTTTCTTT. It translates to CASSFAGFEAFF.

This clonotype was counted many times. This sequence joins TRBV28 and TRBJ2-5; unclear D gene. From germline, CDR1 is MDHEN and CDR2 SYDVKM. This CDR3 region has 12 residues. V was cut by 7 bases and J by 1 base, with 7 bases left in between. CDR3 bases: TGTGCCAGCACCCAGAGCCAAGAGACCCAGTACTTC. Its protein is CASTQSQETQYF.

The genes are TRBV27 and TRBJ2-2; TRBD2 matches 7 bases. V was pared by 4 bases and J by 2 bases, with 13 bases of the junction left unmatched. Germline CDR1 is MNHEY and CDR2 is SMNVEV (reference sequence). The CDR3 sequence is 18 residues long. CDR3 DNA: TGTGCCAGCAGTTCAATATACCCGCGGGGGATTAACACCGGGGAGCTGTTTTTT. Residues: CASSSIYPRGINTGELFF.

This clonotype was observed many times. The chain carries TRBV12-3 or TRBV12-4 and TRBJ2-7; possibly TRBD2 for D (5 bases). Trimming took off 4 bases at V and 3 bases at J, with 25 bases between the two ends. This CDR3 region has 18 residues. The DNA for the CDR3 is TGTGCCAGCAGTTCCCGAGTCGGGGTAGGGATGTCTCTCTACGAGCAGTACTTC. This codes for CASSSRVGVGMSLYEQYF.

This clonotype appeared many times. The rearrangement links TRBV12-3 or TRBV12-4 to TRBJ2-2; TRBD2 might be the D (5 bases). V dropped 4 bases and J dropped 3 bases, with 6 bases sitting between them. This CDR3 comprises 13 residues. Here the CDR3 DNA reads TGTGCCAGCAGTTGGGGAGACACCGGGGAGCTGTTTTTT. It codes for CASSWGDTGELFF.

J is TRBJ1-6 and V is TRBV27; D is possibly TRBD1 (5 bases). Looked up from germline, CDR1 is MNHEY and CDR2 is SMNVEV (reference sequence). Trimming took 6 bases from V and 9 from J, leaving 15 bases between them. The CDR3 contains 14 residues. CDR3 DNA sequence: TGTGCCAGCAGGACAGTCCTAATGGGTTCACCCCTCCACTTT. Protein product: CASRTVLMGSPLHF.

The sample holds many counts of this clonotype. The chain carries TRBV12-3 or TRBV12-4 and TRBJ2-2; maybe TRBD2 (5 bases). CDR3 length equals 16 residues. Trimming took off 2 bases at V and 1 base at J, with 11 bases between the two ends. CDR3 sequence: CASSLWLAENTGELFF. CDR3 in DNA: TGTGCCAGCAGTTTATGGCTAGCTGAGAACACCGGGGAGCTGTTTTTT.

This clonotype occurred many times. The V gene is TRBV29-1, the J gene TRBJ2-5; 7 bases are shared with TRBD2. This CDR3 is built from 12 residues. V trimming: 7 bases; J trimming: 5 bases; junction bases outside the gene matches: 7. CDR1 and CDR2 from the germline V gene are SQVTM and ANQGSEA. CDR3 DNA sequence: TGCAGCGCCCGGGGGGTGGTGGAGACCCAGTACTTC. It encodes CSARGVVETQYF.

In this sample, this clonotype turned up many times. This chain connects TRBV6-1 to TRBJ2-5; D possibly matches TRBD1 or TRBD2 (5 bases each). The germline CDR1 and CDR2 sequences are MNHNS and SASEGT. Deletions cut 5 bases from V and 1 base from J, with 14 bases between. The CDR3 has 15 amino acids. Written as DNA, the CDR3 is TGTGCCAGCAGTCGAAGAGGGGCACCCCAAGAGACCCAGTACTTC. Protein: CASSRRGAPQETQYF.

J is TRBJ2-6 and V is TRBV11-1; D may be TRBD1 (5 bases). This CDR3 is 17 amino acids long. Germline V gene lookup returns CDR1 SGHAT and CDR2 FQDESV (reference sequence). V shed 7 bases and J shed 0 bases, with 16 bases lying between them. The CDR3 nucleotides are TGTGCCAGCACCGGCCTACTACAGGACTCTGGGGCCAACGTCCTGACTTTC. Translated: CASTGLLQDSGANVLTF.

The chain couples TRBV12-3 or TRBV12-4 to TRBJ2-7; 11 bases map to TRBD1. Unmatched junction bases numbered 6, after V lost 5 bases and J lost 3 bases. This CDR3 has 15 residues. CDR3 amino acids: CASSVTGTGGYEQYF. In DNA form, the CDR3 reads TGTGCCAGCAGTGTAACCGGGACAGGGGGCTACGAGCAGTACTTC.

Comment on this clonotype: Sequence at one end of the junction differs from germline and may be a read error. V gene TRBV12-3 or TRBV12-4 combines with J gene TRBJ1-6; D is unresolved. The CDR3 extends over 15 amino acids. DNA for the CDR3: TGTGCCAGCAGTCTAGCGGGGAACCGCAATTCACCCCTCCACTTT. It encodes CASSLAGNRNSPLHF.

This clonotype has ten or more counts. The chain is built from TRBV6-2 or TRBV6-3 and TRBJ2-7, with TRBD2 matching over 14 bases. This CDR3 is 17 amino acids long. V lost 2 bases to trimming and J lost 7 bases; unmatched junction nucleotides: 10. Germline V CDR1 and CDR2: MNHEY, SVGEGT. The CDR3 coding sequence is TGTGCCAGCAGTTACGGGACTAGCGGGAGTTCGGCGGGTGAGCAGTACTTC. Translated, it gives CASSYGTSGSSAGEQYF.

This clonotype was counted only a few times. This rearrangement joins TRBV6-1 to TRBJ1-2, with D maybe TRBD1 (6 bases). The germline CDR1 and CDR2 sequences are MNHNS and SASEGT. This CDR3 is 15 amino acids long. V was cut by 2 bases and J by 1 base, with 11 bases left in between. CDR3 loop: CASSEWGGDNYGYTF. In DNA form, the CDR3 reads TGTGCCAGCAGTGAATGGGGGGGCGATAACTATGGCTACACCTTC.

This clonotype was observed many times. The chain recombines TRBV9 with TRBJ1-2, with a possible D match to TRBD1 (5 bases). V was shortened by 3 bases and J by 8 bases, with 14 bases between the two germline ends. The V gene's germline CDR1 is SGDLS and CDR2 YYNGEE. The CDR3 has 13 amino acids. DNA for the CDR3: TGTGCCAGCAGCGATGGAGGGGATGGAGGCTACACCTTC. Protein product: CASSDGGDGGYTF.

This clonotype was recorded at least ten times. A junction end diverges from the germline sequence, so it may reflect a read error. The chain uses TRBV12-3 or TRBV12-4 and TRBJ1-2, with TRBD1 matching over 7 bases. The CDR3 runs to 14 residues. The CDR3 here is CASSLGQETGGYTF. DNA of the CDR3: TGTGCCAGCAGCTTAGGACAGGAGACTGGTGGCTACACCTTC.

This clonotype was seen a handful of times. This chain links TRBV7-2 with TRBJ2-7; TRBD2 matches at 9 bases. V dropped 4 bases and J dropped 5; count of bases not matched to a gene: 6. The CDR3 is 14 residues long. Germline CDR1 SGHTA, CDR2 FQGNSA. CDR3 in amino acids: CASSSGTSLNEQYF. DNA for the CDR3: TGTGCCAGCAGCTCCGGGACTAGCCTAAACGAGCAGTACTTC.

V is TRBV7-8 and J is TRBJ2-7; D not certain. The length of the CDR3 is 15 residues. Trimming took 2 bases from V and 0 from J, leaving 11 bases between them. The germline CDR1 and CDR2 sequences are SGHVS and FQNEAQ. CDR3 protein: CASSLKSLTSYEQYF. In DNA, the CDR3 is TGTGCCAGCAGCTTAAAATCCCTAACCTCCTACGAGCAGTACTTC.

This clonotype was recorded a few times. CDR3 DNA: TGCAGCGTTGAAATTAGGGACAACTACGAGCAGTACTTC. This encodes CSVEIRDNYEQYF. V usage is TRBV29-1 and J usage is TRBJ2-7, with TRBD1 as a possible D gene (6 bases). V was shortened by 2 bases and J by 3 bases, with 11 bases between the two germline ends. The CDR3 is 13 residues long. Germline CDR1 reads SQVTM; CDR2 reads ANQGSEA.

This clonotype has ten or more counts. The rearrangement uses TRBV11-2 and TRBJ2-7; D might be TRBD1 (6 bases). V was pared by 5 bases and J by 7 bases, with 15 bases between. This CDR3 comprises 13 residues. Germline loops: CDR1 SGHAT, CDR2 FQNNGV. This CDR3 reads CASSPAAGTEQYF. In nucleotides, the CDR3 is TGTGCCAGCAGCCCAGCCGCCGGGACAGAGCAGTACTTC.

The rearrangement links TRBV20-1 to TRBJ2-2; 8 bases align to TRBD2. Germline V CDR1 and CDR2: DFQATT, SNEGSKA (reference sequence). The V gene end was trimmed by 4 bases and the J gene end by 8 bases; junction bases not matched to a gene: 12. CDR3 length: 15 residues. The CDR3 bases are TGCAGTGCTACCCGCGCGGGGGGTACTTTAGGGGAGCTGTTTTTT. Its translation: CSATRAGGTLGELFF.

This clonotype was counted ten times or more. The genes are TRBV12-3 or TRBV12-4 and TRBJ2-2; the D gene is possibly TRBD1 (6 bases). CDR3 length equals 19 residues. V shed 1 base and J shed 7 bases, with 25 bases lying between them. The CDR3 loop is CASSLGPYRVGSSIGELFF. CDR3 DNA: TGTGCCAGCAGTTTAGGCCCCTACAGGGTGGGGTCATCCATCGGGGAGCTGTTTTTT.

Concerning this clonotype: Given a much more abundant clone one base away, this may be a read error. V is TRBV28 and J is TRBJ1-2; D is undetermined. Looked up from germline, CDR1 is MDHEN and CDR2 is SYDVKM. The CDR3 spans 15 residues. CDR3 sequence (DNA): TGTGCCAGCAGAACCTACCGGGCATCGGACTATGGCCACACCTTC. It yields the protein CASRTYRASDYGHTF.

CDR3: CASGGFRGEQYF. The CDR3 region has the DNA TGTGCCAGCGGCGGGTTTAGGGGCGAGCAGTACTTC. The genes are TRBV28 and TRBJ2-7; D is perhaps TRBD1 or TRBD2 (5 bases each). This CDR3 has 12 amino acids. Trimming stripped 8 bases from V and 6 bases from J, with 14 bases between. Per the germline V gene, CDR1 is MDHEN and CDR2 is SYDVKM.

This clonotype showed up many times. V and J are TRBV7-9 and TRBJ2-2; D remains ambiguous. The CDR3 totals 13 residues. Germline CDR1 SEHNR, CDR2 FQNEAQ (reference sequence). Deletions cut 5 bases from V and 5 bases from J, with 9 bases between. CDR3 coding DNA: TGTGCCAGCAGCCCCGGGTTTACCGGGGAGCTGTTTTTT. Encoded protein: CASSPGFTGELFF.

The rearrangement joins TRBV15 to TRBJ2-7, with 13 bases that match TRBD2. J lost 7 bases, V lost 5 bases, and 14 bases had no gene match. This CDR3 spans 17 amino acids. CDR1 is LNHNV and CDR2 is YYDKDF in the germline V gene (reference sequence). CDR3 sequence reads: CATSHGGTSGTMGEQYF. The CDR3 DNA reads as TGTGCCACCAGCCACGGGGGGACTAGCGGGACCATGGGAGAGCAGTACTTC.

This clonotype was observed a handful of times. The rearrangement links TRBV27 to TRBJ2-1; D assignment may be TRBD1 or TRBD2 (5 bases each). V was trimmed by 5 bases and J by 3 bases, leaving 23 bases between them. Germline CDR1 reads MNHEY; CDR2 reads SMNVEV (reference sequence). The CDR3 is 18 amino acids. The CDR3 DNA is TGTGCCAGCAGTGTCAGGACTCGGATTGGGGACCTCTACAATGAGCAGTTCTTC. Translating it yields CASSVRTRIGDLYNEQFF.

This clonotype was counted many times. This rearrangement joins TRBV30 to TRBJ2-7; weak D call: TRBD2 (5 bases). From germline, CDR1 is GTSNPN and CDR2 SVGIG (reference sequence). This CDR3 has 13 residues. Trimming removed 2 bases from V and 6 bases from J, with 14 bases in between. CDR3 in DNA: TGTGCCTGGAGTTCCCTGAGGGCTACCGAGCAGTACTTC. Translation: CAWSSLRATEQYF.

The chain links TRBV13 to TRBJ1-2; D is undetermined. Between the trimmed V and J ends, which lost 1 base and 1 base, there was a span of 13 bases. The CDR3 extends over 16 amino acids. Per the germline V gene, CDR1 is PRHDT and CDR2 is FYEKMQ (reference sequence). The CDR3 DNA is TGTGCCAGCAGCTTAGAAGAGACGGAAGATAACTATGGCTACACCTTC. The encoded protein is CASSLEETEDNYGYTF.